These 19 T cell receptor beta chains came from one sample sequenced in a study of T cells expressing NK-cell markers (dated by TCRdb to the early 2020s). Libraries came from 5' RACE. This sample was sequenced with an Illumina HiSeq 2000. TCRdb reprocessed the reads and lists each CDR3 protein sequence as a single entry, with no DNA. The sample table holds about 300,000 distinct CDR3 sequences. The ten largest clones represent around 4% of the sample. The sequenced material came from blood T cells: a sorted CD56 or NKG2C T cell subset, CD4+ or CD8+ T cells, or bulk PBMC T cells (not recorded which). The receptors were gathered from a woman between 18 and 70 years old in good health.

The rearrangement joins TRBV20-1 to TRBJ2-7; with no DNA, the TCRdb D assignment of TRBD1 cannot be verified. The V gene's germline CDR1 is DFQATT and CDR2 SNEGSKA (reference sequence). CDR3 size: 12 residues. The CDR3: CSAPGPQDEQYF.

The chain joins TRBV5-1 to TRBJ2-5; TCRdb reports TRBD1, a call that lacks DNA to check it against. The V gene's germline CDR1 is SGHRS and CDR2 YFSETQ. The CDR3 runs 15 residues. CDR3: CASSLVAGVGETQYF.

The chain employs TRBV15 and TRBJ1-5; TCRdb indicates TRBD1, and absent DNA this call remains unverified. Per germline, CDR1 LNHNV and CDR2 YYDKDF (reference sequence). CDR3 length: 15 amino acids. The CDR3 protein is CATKRDKQGDQPQHF.

This chain connects TRBV5-1 to TRBJ2-7; the D gene TCRdb calls, TRBD1, cannot be checked with no DNA. Germline values: CDR1 SGHRS, CDR2 YFSETQ. The CDR3 totals 16 residues. The chain's CDR3 is CASSLVRVAPSYEQYF.

V and J are TRBV7-8 and TRBJ2-2. Germline CDR1 reads SGHVS; CDR2 reads FQNEAQ. The CDR3 consists of 15 residues. The CDR3 spells CASSLKAGITGELFF.

The V and J genes are TRBV12-3 or TRBV12-4 and TRBJ1-1. CDR3 length: 13 amino acids. The CDR3 reads CASSLPKHSKAFF.

The genes are TRBV20-1 and TRBJ1-6. The CDR3 length is 17 residues. Looked up from germline, CDR1 is DFQATT and CDR2 is SNEGSKA (reference sequence). CDR3 in amino acids: CSARDLERGSSNSPLHF.

The chain combines TRBV3-1 with TRBJ1-2; TCRdb indicates TRBD1, and absent DNA this call remains unverified. CDR1 LGHDT and CDR2 YNNKEL come from the germline V gene (reference sequence). The CDR3 has 12 residues. CDR3 sequence: CASSRSPGGYTF.

The chain uses TRBV6-1 and TRBJ2-1; there is no DNA to check the TCRdb D call of TRBD1. This CDR3 is 14 amino acids long. Germline CDR1 is MNHNS and CDR2 is SASEGT. The CDR3 reads CASRRDQLYNEQFF.

V gene TRBV24-1 combines with J gene TRBJ1-1; the D call from TCRdb, TRBD1, cannot be confirmed without DNA. CDR1 KGHDR and CDR2 SFDVKD come from the germline V gene. There are 12 residues in the CDR3. The CDR3 loop is CATRGGGTEAFF.

The chain recombines TRBV5-1 with TRBJ1-1. This CDR3 has 14 residues. CDR1 is SGHRS, CDR2 YFSETQ, per germline. The CDR3 spells CASSQWGGNTEAFF.

The chain uses TRBV5-1 and TRBJ1-6; TCRdb indicates TRBD1, and absent DNA this call remains unverified. The CDR3 extends over 16 amino acids. From germline, CDR1 is SGHRS and CDR2 YFSETQ. CDR3: CASSKTMTGMNSPLHF.

The chain carries TRBV5-1 and TRBJ2-1; with no DNA, the TCRdb D assignment of TRBD2 cannot be verified. This CDR3 is 16 amino acids long. Looked up from germline, CDR1 is SGHRS and CDR2 is YFSETQ. CDR3 in amino acids: CASSLFLAGPRNEQFF.

J is TRBJ1-1 and V is TRBV12-3 or TRBV12-4. The CDR3 runs 11 residues. The CDR3 reads CASSLAIEAFF.

The chain joins TRBV6-4 to TRBJ2-2; the D gene TCRdb calls, TRBD1, cannot be checked with no DNA. Germline V gene sequence: CDR1 MRHNA, CDR2 SNTAGT. The CDR3 covers 14 residues. The CDR3 is CASSDWGDTGELFF.

V and J are TRBV5-5 and TRBJ2-5; the TRBD2 assignment by TCRdb is unverifiable without DNA. The CDR3 is 17 amino acids. CDR1 is SGHKS, CDR2 YYEKEE, per germline (reference sequence). The CDR3 sequence: CASSTGTSGGNQETQYF.

The chain employs TRBV10-3 and TRBJ2-6. CDR3 size: 15 residues. The germline gives CDR1 ENHRY, CDR2 SYGVKD. The CDR3 is CAIRAANSGANVLTF.

The rearrangement uses TRBV6-5 and TRBJ2-3; TCRdb's D call, TRBD1, is unchecked because there is no DNA. Looked up from germline, CDR1 is MNHEY and CDR2 is SVGAGI. This CDR3 comprises 19 residues. CDR3 sequence reads: CASSYSRDRGVLSTDTQYF.

J is TRBJ2-7 and V is TRBV12-3 or TRBV12-4; there is no DNA to check the TCRdb D call of TRBD1. The CDR3 is 14 amino acids. The CDR3 loop is CASSRPVAPYEQYF.